The 20 T cell receptor beta chains listed next were all sequenced from one sample in a study of beta chain features in type 1 diabetes. The whole isolated RNA underwent reverse transcription, so sequencing captured expressed TCRB transcripts. Sequencing used immunoSEQ multiplex PCR; TCRdb keeps in-frame clones, though not all of them. The sample lists about 620,000 clones, around 16% occurring once. The sample comprised naive CD4+ T cells from blood. The origin of the receptors is a young man in good health.

The V call is TRBV7-2, the J call TRBJ2-7, with 7 bases fitting TRBD1. J was trimmed by 2 bases and V by 6 bases; bases with no gene match: 10. The CDR3 is made up of 15 amino acids. CDR1 is SGHTA and CDR2 is FQGNSA in the germline V gene. CDR3 residues: CASRASRGITYEQYF. CDR3 nucleotides: TGTGCCAGCAGGGCAAGCAGGGGGATAACCTACGAGCAGTACTTC.

V usage is TRBV19 and J usage is TRBJ2-5, with 15 bases identical to TRBD2. Trimming removed 1 base from V and 1 base from J; junction bases left unmatched: 7. The germline V gene has CDR1 LNHDA and CDR2 SQIVND (reference sequence). This CDR3 comprises 19 residues. CDR3 amino acids: CASSIARTSGGATQETQYF. CDR3 nucleotides: TGTGCCAGTAGTATAGCACGGACTAGCGGGGGGGCAACCCAAGAGACCCAGTACTTC. The full variable domain, with the rest looked up from reference TRBV19 and TRBJ2-5, is DGGITQSPKYLFRKEGQNVTLSCEQNLNHDAMYWYRQDPGQGLRLIYYSQIVNDFQKGDIAEGYSVSREKKESFPLTVTSAQKNPTAFYLCASSIARTSGGATQETQYFGPGTRLLVL.

This clone was counted between two and nine times. This chain links TRBV30 with TRBJ2-7; 12 bases line up with TRBD2. V shed 1 base, J shed 3 bases, and the junction held 1 base outside the gene matches. Germline values: CDR1 GTSNPN, CDR2 SVGIG (reference sequence). The CDR3 length is 14 residues. CDR3: CAWSATSGGYEQYF. The DNA of the CDR3 is TGTGCCTGGAGTGCGACTAGCGGGGGCTACGAGCAGTACTTC.

This clone was counted only a few times. This sequence joins TRBV6-6 and TRBJ2-1, with 7 bases lining up with TRBD2. CDR1 is MNHNY and CDR2 is SVGAGI in the germline V gene (reference sequence). With 2 bases clipped from V and 1 base from J, the junction kept 5 bases outside the gene matches. The CDR3 consists of 16 residues. CDR3: CASSYGRAVSYNEQFF. The CDR3 bases are TGTGCCAGCAGTTACGGGAGGGCTGTATCCTACAATGAGCAGTTCTTC.

CDR3 sequence: CAISELRGSRTEAFF. In DNA form, the CDR3 reads TGTGCCATCAGTGAATTGAGGGGGAGTCGCACTGAAGCTTTCTTT. The V and J genes are TRBV10-3 and TRBJ1-1, with D possibly being TRBD1 (6 bases). The germline V gene has CDR1 ENHRY and CDR2 SYGVKD. The CDR3 has 15 amino acids. V dropped 3 bases and J dropped 4 bases, with 15 bases sitting between them.

The rearrangement joins TRBV5-8 to TRBJ1-2; D uncertain. CDR1 and CDR2 from the germline V gene are SGHTS and YDEGEE. V lost 0 bases, J lost 6 bases, and 9 bases lay in between. The CDR3 has 13 amino acids. The CDR3 DNA sequence: TGTGCCAGCAGCTTGGGTTGGGCTAATGGCTACACCTTC. It encodes CASSLGWANGYTF.

This clone turned up a few times. The chain joins TRBV9 to TRBJ2-2; D is uncertain. From germline, CDR1 is SGDLS and CDR2 YYNGEE. The V gene lost 1 base and the J gene lost 3 bases, with 13 bases spanning the gap. This CDR3 has 16 residues. The DNA of the CDR3 is TGTGCCAGCAGCGTAAGCCCAAGGGCCGACACCGGGGAGCTGTTTTTT. As protein: CASSVSPRADTGELFF.

This clone was seen more than once but under ten times. The V and J genes are TRBV4-3 and TRBJ1-1; no firm D call. Germline assignment: CDR1 LGHNA and CDR2 YSLEER. The CDR3 is 13 residues long. V was pared by 0 bases and J by 12 bases, with 14 bases between. DNA for the CDR3: TGCGCCAGCAGCCAAGAGTTTGCCGGGGAAACTTTCTTT. It specifies CASSQEFAGETFF.

This clone was seen only a few times. The chain combines TRBV14 with TRBJ1-4; tentative D call: TRBD1 (5 bases). The CDR3 has 16 residues. Germline V gene sequence: CDR1 SGHDN, CDR2 FVKESK. V was clipped by 5 bases and J by 4 bases, with 17 bases between them. The CDR3 coding sequence is TGTGCCAGCAGCGAACAGCCGGTGGGGCTTAATGAAAAACTGTTTTTT. This gives the protein CASSEQPVGLNEKLFF.

This clone was seen only a few times. Here the CDR3 DNA reads TGCAGCGCTTCCGGGACAGGGGAGACCCAGTACTTC. This translates into CSASGTGETQYF. The V and J genes are TRBV29-1 and TRBJ2-5; TRBD1 matches at 9 bases. V dropped 7 bases and J dropped 5; count of bases not matched to a gene: 5. Germline loops: CDR1 SQVTM, CDR2 ANQGSEA. The CDR3 has 12 residues.

This clone has just a few counts. V usage is TRBV28 and J usage is TRBJ2-1; maybe TRBD1 (6 bases). V was clipped by 8 bases and J by 2 bases, with 13 bases between them. Germline loops: CDR1 MDHEN, CDR2 SYDVKM. The CDR3 spans 14 residues. CDR3 sequence reads: CASLRDTTYNEQFF. CDR3 DNA: TGTGCCAGCCTCCGGGACACAACCTACAATGAGCAGTTCTTC.

In this sample, this clone turned up a few times. The genes are TRBV10-3 and TRBJ2-7; 8 positions match TRBD1. V gave up 7 bases and J gave up 2 bases; unmatched junction bases: 13. This CDR3 comprises 16 residues. In germline, CDR1 is ENHRY, CDR2 SYGVKD. CDR3 loop: CAIKARGLLPTYEQYF. CDR3 coding DNA: TGTGCCATCAAGGCCAGGGGGCTACTTCCAACCTACGAGCAGTACTTC.

This clone was recorded a few times. CDR3 nucleotides: TGTGCCAGCAGTCCCCCCGACGCGCAGGGGCAGCCCCAGCATTTT. As protein: CASSPPDAQGQPQHF. This chain uses TRBV6-5 with TRBJ1-5; weak D call: TRBD1 (6 bases). Germline CDR1 is MNHEY and CDR2 is SVGAGI. CDR3 length: 15 amino acids. Trimming shortened V by 5 bases and J by 7 bases, and 18 bases separated the two germline ends.

The chain carries TRBV28 and TRBJ1-2; 7 positions agree with TRBD1. Unmatched junction bases numbered 5, after V lost 6 bases and J lost 1 base. CDR1 and CDR2 (germline): MDHEN, SYDVKM. The CDR3 is 14 amino acids. Here the CDR3 reads CASRPPGGNYGYTF. In nucleotides, the CDR3 is TGTGCCAGCAGGCCTCCAGGGGGTAACTATGGCTACACCTTC.

The chain couples TRBV18 to TRBJ1-4; 7 bases agree with TRBD1. CDR3 length: 14 residues. Trimming took 6 bases from V and 7 from J; bases not matched to a gene: 8. Germline assignment: CDR1 KGHSH and CDR2 LQKENI. The CDR3 coding sequence is TGTGCCAGCTCCCAAGACAGGGCCGGTGAAAAACTGTTTTTT. It encodes CASSQDRAGEKLFF. Combining the CDR3 with reference TRBV18 and TRBJ1-4 gives the whole variable domain NAGVMQNPRHLVRRRGQEARLRCSPMKGHSHVYWYRQLPEEGLKFMVYLQKENIIDESGMPKERFSAEFPKEGPSILRIQQVVRGDSAAYFCASSQDRAGEKLFFGSGTQLSVL.

This clone was found a few times. This sequence joins TRBV6-6 and TRBJ2-2, with 8 bases aligning to TRBD2. Germline V gene sequence: CDR1 MNHNY, CDR2 SVGAGI (reference sequence). This CDR3 is built from 15 residues. The trim removed 4 bases at V and 5 bases at J, leaving 6 bases unmatched. The CDR3, as DNA: TGTGCCAGCAGTTCCCCCGGGACTAGGACCGGGGAGCTGTTTTTT. It specifies CASSSPGTRTGELFF.

V usage is TRBV7-2 and J usage is TRBJ2-7; D tentatively fits TRBD1 or TRBD2 (5 bases each). Germline values: CDR1 SGHTA, CDR2 FQGNSA. Trimming took off 1 base at V and 8 bases at J, with 18 bases between the two ends. There are 15 residues in the CDR3. The CDR3 reads CASSLVRGSTAQQYF. The CDR3 DNA reads TGTGCCAGCAGCTTAGTGAGGGGCTCCACCGCCCAGCAGTACTTC.

This clone occurred a few times. The rearrangement links TRBV19 to TRBJ2-5; TRBD1 aligns across 12 bases. The V and J ends lost 10 bases and 4 bases, in that order; junction bases with no gene match: 16. This CDR3 has 17 residues. From germline, CDR1 is LNHDA and CDR2 SQIVND (reference sequence). The CDR3 region is CATQPGGQGAPGETQYF. The CDR3 DNA reads as TGTGCCACCCAACCGGGGGGACAGGGGGCGCCGGGAGAGACCCAGTACTTC.

This clone turned up a few times. The chain employs TRBV7-9 and TRBJ2-7, with no clear D. The CDR3 runs 12 residues. V dropped 1 base and J dropped 4 bases, with 5 bases sitting between them. The germline V gene encodes CDR1 SEHNR and CDR2 FQNEAQ (reference sequence). CDR3 residues: CASSLVRYEQYF. The CDR3 nucleotides are TGTGCCAGCAGCTTAGTAAGGTACGAGCAGTACTTC.

The rearrangement joins TRBV18 to TRBJ2-1; possible D gene TRBD1, 5 bases. Trimming shortened V by 4 bases and J by 2 bases, and 18 bases separated the two germline ends. Per the germline V gene, CDR1 is KGHSH and CDR2 is LQKENI. The CDR3 totals 17 residues. CDR3 nucleotides: TGTGCCAGCTCACTCAGTGACAGTTACTTGACCTACAATGAGCAGTTCTTC. This sequence encodes CASSLSDSYLTYNEQFF.